Reported below is one T cell receptor beta chain. Its matching antigen is unknown. This sample stems from a study of shared clonotypes between healthy human individuals. Study-level results: What limited the represented genetic and exposure-history diversity was the small number of donors. Non-shared clonotypes showed lower generation probabilities than clonotypes common to all four donors. Across a handful of donors, naive CD4 shared 4.5% to 6%, naive CD8 about 3.2%, memory CD4 2% to 2.5%, memory CD8 over 0.3%.

The naive CD8 subset, CD45RO-negative cells positively selected for CCR7, excluded terminally differentiated effector memory CD45RA+ cells. Several immunoSEQ plates received, in even portions, the genomic DNA of each subset. Measured with immunoSEQ multiplex PCR; TCRdb has only the in-frame clones, and not every one. The sample lists about 2.1 million clones, 93% occurring once. The germline gives CDR1 SGHNT, CDR2 YYREEE (reference sequence). The CDR3 extends over 13 amino acids. The V and J ends lost 4 bases and 6 bases respectively, with 13 bases between them. The chain has TRBV5-4 and TRBJ1-1; D unclear. The receptor's source is a man between 18 and 35 years old in good health. Some clones in this sample may be carry-over from other donors' samples. The sequenced sample consisted of naive CD8+ T cells from PBMCs. CDR3 residues: CASSPREAAEAFF. DNA of the CDR3: TGTGCCAGCAGCCCAAGGGAGGCCGCTGAAGCTTTCTTT.